A single sample is the source of the 2 T cell receptor beta chains below, sequenced in a study of blood T cells in healthy people across ages. A second about 7 to 11 cycle PCR used barcoded and J-beta primers. TCRdb itself ran the 5' RACE reads through MiXCR, one entry per CDR3 protein. The profile covers roughly 800,000 distinct CDR3 sequences, with roughly 50% appearing a single time and roughly two fifths taken by the ten largest. Material for sequencing was blood. The receptors come from a man older than 75 in good health.

The gene calls are TRBV14 and TRBJ2-3; D not resolved. The CDR3 is 13 residues long. Germline V lookup: CDR1 SGHDN, CDR2 FVKESK. Trimming removed 0 bases at V and 3 bases at J, with 4 bases between. The CDR3 is CASSQDRTDTQYF. In DNA, the CDR3 is TGTGCCAGCAGCCAAGATCGAACAGATACGCAGTATTTT.

The chain links TRBV5-8 to TRBJ1-5, with D perhaps matching TRBD1 (6 bases). The germline V gene has CDR1 SGHTS and CDR2 YDEGEE. Between the trimmed V and J ends, which lost 3 bases and 5 bases, there was a span of 21 bases. This CDR3 contains 17 residues. The CDR3 region is CASSSRGGWMAYQPQHF. The CDR3 DNA reads TGTGCCAGCAGCTCCCGAGGGGGATGGATGGCCTATCAGCCCCAGCATTTT.